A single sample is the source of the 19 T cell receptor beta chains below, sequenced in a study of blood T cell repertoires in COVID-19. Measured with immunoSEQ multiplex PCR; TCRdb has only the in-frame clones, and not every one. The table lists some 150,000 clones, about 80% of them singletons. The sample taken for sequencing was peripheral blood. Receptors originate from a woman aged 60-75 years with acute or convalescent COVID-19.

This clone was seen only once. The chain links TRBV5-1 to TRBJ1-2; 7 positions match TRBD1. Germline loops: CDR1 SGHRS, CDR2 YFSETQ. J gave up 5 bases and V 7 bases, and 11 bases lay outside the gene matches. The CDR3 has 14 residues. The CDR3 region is CASGRGSRGYGYTF. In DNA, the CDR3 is TGCGCCAGCGGCAGGGGGTCGAGGGGGTATGGCTACACCTTC.

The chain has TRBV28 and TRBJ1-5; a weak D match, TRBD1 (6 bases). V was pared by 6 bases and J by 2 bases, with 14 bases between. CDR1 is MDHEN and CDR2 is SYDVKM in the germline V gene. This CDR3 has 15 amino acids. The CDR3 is CASRTQGFGNQPQHF. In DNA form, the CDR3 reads TGTGCCAGCAGAACTCAGGGGTTTGGCAATCAGCCCCAGCATTTT.

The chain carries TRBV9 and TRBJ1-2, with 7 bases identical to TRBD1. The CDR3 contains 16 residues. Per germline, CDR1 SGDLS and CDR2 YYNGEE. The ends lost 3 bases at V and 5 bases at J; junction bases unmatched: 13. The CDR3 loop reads CASSGQTEGDRYGYTF. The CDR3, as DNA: TGTGCCAGCAGCGGACAAACAGAGGGGGACAGATATGGCTACACCTTC.

Here the CDR3 DNA reads TGTGCCAGCAGTGATACGGCGACTCCCCGGGGGAAAAACATTCAGTACTTC. Its translation is CASSDTATPRGKNIQYF. The V and J genes are TRBV6-1 and TRBJ2-4, with D perhaps TRBD2 (6 bases). Germline CDR1 is MNHNS and CDR2 is SASEGT. The CDR3 contains 17 residues. Trimming took off 3 bases at V and 4 bases at J, with 19 bases between the two ends.

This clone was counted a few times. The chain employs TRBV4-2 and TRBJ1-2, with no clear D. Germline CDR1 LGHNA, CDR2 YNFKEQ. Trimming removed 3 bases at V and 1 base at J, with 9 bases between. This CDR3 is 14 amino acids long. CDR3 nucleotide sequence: TGTGCCAGCAGCCACCCGGGAAGTAACTATGGCTACACCTTC. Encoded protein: CASSHPGSNYGYTF.

The CDR3: CASSESRGRRQPQHF. The CDR3 DNA reads as TGTGCCAGTAGTGAGAGCAGGGGGCGCAGACAGCCCCAGCATTTT. The chain recombines TRBV19 with TRBJ1-5; 8 bases match TRBD1. Germline CDR1 and CDR2: LNHDA and SQIVND (reference sequence). The CDR3 sequence is 15 residues long. V lost 5 bases and J lost 7; bases outside the gene matches: 10.

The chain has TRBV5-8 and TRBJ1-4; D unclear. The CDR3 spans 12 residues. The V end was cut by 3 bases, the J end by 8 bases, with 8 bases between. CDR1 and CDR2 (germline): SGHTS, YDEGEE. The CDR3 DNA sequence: TGTGCCAGCAGCTCCCAAGCGGAAAAACTGTTTTTT. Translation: CASSSQAEKLFF.

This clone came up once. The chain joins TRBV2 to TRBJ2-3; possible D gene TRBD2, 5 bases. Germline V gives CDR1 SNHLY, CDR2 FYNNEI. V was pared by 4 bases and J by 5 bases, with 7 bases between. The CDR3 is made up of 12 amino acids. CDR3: CASSVRGDTQYF. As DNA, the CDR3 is TGTGCCAGCAGTGTTCGGGGAGATACGCAGTATTTT.

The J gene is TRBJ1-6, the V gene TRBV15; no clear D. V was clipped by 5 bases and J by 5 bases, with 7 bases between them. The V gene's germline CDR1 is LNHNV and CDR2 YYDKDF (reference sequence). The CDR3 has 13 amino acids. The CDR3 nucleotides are TGTGCCACCAGCCAACAGAATAATTCACCCCTCCACTTT. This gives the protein CATSQQNNSPLHF.

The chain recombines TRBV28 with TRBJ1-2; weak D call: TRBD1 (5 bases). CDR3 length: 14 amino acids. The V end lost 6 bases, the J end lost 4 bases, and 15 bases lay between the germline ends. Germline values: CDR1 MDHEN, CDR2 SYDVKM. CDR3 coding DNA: TGTGCCAGCAGCCTCTTCGACAGATTCTATGGCTACACCTTC. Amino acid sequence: CASSLFDRFYGYTF.

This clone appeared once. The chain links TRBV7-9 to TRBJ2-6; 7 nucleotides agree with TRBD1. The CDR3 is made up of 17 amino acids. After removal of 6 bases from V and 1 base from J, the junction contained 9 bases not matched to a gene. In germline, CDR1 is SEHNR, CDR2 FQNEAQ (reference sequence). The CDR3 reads CASSTGTVSSGANVLTF. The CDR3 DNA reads TGTGCCAGCAGTACCGGGACAGTCAGTTCTGGGGCCAACGTCCTGACTTTC.

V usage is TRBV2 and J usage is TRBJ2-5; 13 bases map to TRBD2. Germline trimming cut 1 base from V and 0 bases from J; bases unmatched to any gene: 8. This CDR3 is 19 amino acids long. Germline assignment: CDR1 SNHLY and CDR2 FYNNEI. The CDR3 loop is CASSEVGLAGARDQETQYF. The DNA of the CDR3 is TGTGCCAGCAGTGAAGTAGGACTAGCGGGGGCCCGCGACCAAGAGACCCAGTACTTC.

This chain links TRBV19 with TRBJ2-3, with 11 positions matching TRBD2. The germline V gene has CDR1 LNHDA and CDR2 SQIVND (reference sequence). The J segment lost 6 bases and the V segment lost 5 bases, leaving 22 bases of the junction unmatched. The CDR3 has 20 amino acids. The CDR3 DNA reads TGTGCCAGTAGTCCCAAAGCCCCCGTACTAGCTAGCGGGGGGAAGGATACGCAGTATTTT. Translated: CASSPKAPVLASGGKDTQYF.

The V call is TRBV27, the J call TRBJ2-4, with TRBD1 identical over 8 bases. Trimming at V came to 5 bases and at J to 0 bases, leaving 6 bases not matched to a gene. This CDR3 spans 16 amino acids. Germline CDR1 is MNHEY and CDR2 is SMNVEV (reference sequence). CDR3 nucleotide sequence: TGTGCCAGCAGTCCCGGACAGGGTATAGCCAAAAACATTCAGTACTTC. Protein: CASSPGQGIAKNIQYF.

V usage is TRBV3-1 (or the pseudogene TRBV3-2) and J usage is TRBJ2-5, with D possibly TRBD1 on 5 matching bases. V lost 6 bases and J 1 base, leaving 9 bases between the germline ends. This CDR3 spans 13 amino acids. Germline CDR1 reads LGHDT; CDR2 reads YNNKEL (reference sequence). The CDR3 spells CASSRQFQETQYF. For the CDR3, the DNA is TGTGCCAGCAGTCGACAGTTCCAAGAGACCCAGTACTTC.

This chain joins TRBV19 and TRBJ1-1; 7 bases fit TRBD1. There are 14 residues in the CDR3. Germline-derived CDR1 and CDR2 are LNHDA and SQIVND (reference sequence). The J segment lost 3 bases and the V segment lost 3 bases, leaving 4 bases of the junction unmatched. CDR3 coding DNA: TGTGCCAGTAGTATCTGGCAGGGGGACACTGAAGCTTTCTTT. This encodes CASSIWQGDTEAFF.

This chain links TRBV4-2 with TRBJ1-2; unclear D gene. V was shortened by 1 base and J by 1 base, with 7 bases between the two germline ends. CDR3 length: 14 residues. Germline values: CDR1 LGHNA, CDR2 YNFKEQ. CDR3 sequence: CASSQGSYNYGYTF. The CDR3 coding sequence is TGTGCCAGCAGCCAAGGGAGCTATAACTATGGCTACACCTTC.

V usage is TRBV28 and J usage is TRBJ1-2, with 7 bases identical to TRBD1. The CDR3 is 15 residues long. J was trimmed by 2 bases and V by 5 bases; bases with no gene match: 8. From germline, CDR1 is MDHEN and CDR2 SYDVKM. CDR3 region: CASSTKIQGNYGYTF. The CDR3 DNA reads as TGTGCCAGCAGTACAAAAATACAGGGGAACTATGGCTACACCTTC.

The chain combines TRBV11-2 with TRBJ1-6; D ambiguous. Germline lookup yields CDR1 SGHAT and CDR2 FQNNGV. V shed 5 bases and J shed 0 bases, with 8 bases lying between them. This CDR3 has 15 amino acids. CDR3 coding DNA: TGTGCCAGCAGCCCCGGGAGCTCCTATAATTCACCCCTCCACTTT. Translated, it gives CASSPGSSYNSPLHF. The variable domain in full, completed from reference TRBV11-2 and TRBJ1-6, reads EAGVAQSPRYKIIEKRQSVAFWCNPISGHATLYWYQQILGQGPKLLIQFQNNGVVDDSQLPKDRFSAERLKGVDSTLKIQPAKLEDSAVYLCASSPGSSYNSPLHFGNGTRLTVT.